The entry below gives a single T cell receptor (beta chain) sequence along with its context. What it binds is unknown. Every TCR beta cDNA library bore unique molecular identifiers. TCRdb used MiXCR to reprocess the PCR reads, holding one entry per CDR3 protein. The data contain 700,000 to 900,000 distinct CDR3 sequences, roughly 46% of them singletons. This specimen belongs to a study of post-analysis software for immune sequencing data. Overall study results and limits: Four or five TRBV segments were significantly more frequent in patients than in controls. TRBV5-6, TRBV5-1 and TRBV20-1 were among these segments.

V dropped 3 bases and J dropped 6 bases, with 10 bases sitting between them. From germline, CDR1 is LNHDA and CDR2 SQIVND (reference sequence). This CDR3 is 13 amino acids long. The V call is TRBV19, the J call TRBJ2-3, with D possibly TRBD2 on 5 matching bases. The origin of this receptor is a girl between 10 and 17 years old with multiple sclerosis. The sample taken for sequencing was blood. In DNA form, the CDR3 reads TGTGCCAGTAGTATCCCGGGGTGGGATACGCAGTATTTT. Translating it yields CASSIPGWDTQYF.